This TCR beta chain was documented in a study of cytotoxic CD8 clonotypes in ibrutinib-treated CLL. For this clone: Its antigen remains unknown.

The method was immunoSEQ multiplex PCR; TCRdb's version includes in-frame clones alone and lacks a portion of them. The sample shows around 140,000 clones, over 75% of them seen only once. Study-level points and caveats: Upon ibrutinib response clonality rose, and upon progression it fell back toward baseline.

Germline V gene lookup returns CDR1 LNHDA and CDR2 SQIVND (reference sequence). V was clipped by 4 bases and J by 6 bases; unmatched bases: 7. The CDR3 sequence is 16 residues long. The input for sequencing was PBMCs, taken after 24 months of ibrutinib treatment. This TCR derives from a human donor with chronic lymphocytic leukemia. The J gene is TRBJ2-4, the V gene TRBV19, with TRBD2 matching over 12 bases. The CDR3 sequence: CASSKTSGSLGNIQYF. The DNA of the CDR3 is TGTGCCAGTAGTAAGACTAGCGGGAGTTTGGGAAACATTCAGTACTTC. The variable domain in full, completed from reference TRBV19 and TRBJ2-4, reads DGGITQSPKYLFRKEGQNVTLSCEQNLNHDAMYWYRQDPGQGLRLIYYSQIVNDFQKGDIAEGYSVSREKKESFPLTVTSAQKNPTAFYLCASSKTSGSLGNIQYFGAGTRLSVL.